This TCR beta chain was recovered during a study of T cell repertoires in cytomegalovirus infection. About the study: From public TCR beta signatures came an indication of both CMV infection and matching HLA type. The study, taken as a whole, reports: Summed frequency of public TCR beta families distinguished CMV carriers with the relevant HLA. HLA-C-restricted CMV clonotypes gave the most frequent clonotype in two of eight donors.

The CDR3 is 14 residues long. V lost 6 bases to trimming and J lost 2 bases; unmatched junction nucleotides: 6. The V gene's germline CDR1 is MNHEY and CDR2 SVGAGI. One entry per CDR3 protein, called by TCRdb with MiXCR from the reads. Of 490,000 or so distinct CDR3 sequences listed, around 11% were seen once; the top ten hold 10%. This clonotype was seen repeatedly, ten times or more. The antigen remains unidentified. The chain recombines TRBV6-5 with TRBJ2-7, with TRBD1 matching 8 bases. This TCR was recovered from a human donor in good health (CMV status not recorded). Some clones in this sample may be carry-over from other donors' samples. The sample consisted of PBMCs. The CDR3 DNA reads TGTGCCAGCAGCCCGGGGACAGGACCCTACGAGCAGTACTTC. This encodes CASSPGTGPYEQYF.